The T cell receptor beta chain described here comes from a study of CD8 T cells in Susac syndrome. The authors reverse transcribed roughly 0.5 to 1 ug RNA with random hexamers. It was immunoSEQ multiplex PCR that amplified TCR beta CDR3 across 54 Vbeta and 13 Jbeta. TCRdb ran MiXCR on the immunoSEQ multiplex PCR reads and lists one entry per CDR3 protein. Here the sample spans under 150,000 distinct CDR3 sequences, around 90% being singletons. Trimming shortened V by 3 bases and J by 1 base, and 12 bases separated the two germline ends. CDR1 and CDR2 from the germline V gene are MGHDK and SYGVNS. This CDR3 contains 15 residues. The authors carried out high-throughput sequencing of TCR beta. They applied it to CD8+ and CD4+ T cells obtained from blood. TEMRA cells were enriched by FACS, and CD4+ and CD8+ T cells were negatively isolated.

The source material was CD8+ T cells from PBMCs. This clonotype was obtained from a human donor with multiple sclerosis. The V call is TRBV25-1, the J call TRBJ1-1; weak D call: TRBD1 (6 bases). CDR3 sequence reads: CASSEVTGANTEAFF. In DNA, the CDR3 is TGTGCCAGCAGTGAGGTGACAGGAGCGAACACTGAAGCTTTCTTT.